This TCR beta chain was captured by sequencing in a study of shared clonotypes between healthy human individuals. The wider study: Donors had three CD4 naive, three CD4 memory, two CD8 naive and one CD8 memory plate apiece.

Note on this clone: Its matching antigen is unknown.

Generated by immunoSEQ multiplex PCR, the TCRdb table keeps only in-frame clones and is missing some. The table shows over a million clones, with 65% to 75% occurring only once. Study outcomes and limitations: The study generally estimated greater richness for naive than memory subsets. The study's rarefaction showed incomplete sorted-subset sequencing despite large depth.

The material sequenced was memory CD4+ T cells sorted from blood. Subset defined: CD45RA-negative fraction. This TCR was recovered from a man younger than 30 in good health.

The CDR3 sequence is CAWSVSGNTDTQYF. The CDR3 region has the DNA TGTGCCTGGAGTGTAAGCGGGAACACAGATACGCAGTATTTT. This sequence joins TRBV30 and TRBJ2-3, with 7 bases matching TRBD2. The CDR3 length is 14 residues. The junction had 2 bases not matched to a gene; V was cut back by 0 bases and J by 2 bases. The germline V gene has CDR1 GTSNPN and CDR2 SVGIG (reference sequence). The full variable domain, in which reference TRBV30 and TRBJ2-3 provide the parts outside the CDR3, is SQTIHQWPATLVQPVGSPLSLECTVEGTSNPNLYWYRQAAGRGLQLLFYSVGIGQISSEVPQNLSASRPQDRQFILSSKKLLLSDSGFYLCAWSVSGNTDTQYFGPGTRLTVL.